Presented here are 19 T cell receptor beta chains from one specimen sequenced in a study of PD-L1 blockade in urothelial cancer listed by TCRdb under 2017. Library preparation was by the immunoSEQ multiplex PCR assay. The table comes from immuneACCESS by way of TCRdb, which keeps in-frame sequences with V and J called. Part of the clones is missing from these tables; in studies checked, under half for an unresolved V gene and the rest for unknown reasons. This sample holds approximately 48,000 clones; roughly 87% were observed only once. Clones ranked in the top ten supply over 12% of the sample. Explained via the paper, the time point label denotes: pretreatment peripheral blood. The sample here was PBMCs, taken around atezolizumab (anti-PD-L1) treatment. Receptors were obtained from a woman in her fifties or sixties with urothelial cancer.

The V gene is TRBV7-2, the J gene TRBJ2-7, with 7 bases that match TRBD2. CDR3 length: 14 amino acids. The germline V gene has CDR1 SGHTA and CDR2 FQGNSA. The V gene end was trimmed by 7 bases and the J gene end by 6 bases; junction bases not matched to a gene: 12. The CDR3 DNA reads TGTGCCAGCAAACAAGGGGCGGGGGTGGTCGAGCAGTACTTC. Translated, it gives CASKQGAGVVEQYF. Variable domain in full (rest from reference TRBV7-2 and TRBJ2-7): GAGVSQSPSNKVTEKGKDVELRCDPISGHTALYWYRQSLGQGLEFLIYFQGNSAPDKSGLPSDRFSAERTGGSVSTLTIQRTQQEDSAVYLCASKQGAGVVEQYFGPGTRLTVT.

This chain uses TRBV6-4 with TRBJ1-6; D is undetermined. Trimming stripped 2 bases from V and 8 bases from J, with 13 bases between. Germline-derived CDR1 and CDR2 are MRHNA and SNTAGT. The CDR3 has 15 amino acids. In DNA form, the CDR3 reads TGTGCCAGCAGTGACCGATCAGCACGGGATTCACCCCTCCACTTT. Its translation: CASSDRSARDSPLHF.

The chain links TRBV29-1 to TRBJ2-3; TRBD1 is a possible D gene (5 bases). Germline-derived CDR1 and CDR2 are SQVTM and ANQGSEA. This CDR3 spans 12 amino acids. V dropped 2 bases and J dropped 5 bases, with 8 bases sitting between them. The CDR3 loop reads CSVERGVDTQYF. The CDR3 DNA is TGCAGCGTTGAAAGGGGCGTAGATACGCAGTATTTT.

The rearrangement uses TRBV2 and TRBJ2-5, with no clear D. The CDR3 has 12 residues. Trimming stripped 3 bases from V and 4 bases from J, with 6 bases between. CDR1 SNHLY and CDR2 FYNNEI come from the germline V gene. CDR3 sequence reads: CASSEERETQYF. CDR3 sequence (DNA): TGTGCCAGCAGTGAGGAGAGAGAGACCCAGTACTTC.

The J gene is TRBJ2-7, the V gene TRBV19; D is perhaps TRBD1 (5 bases). V was shortened by 3 bases and J by 6 bases, with 18 bases between the two germline ends. Germline CDR1 reads LNHDA; CDR2 reads SQIVND (reference sequence). The CDR3 covers 15 residues. In nucleotides, the CDR3 is TGTGCCAGTAGTATCAAATCAGGGCACCTGGGCGAGCAGTACTTC. This encodes CASSIKSGHLGEQYF.

This clone was seen only a few times. The chain joins TRBV7-3 to TRBJ1-5; the D gene is possibly TRBD1 (5 bases). V was shortened by 2 bases and J by 4 bases, with 6 bases between the two germline ends. The CDR3 is 13 residues long. Germline CDR1 is SGHTA and CDR2 is FQGTGA. CDR3 bases: TGTGCCAGCAGCTTAGACAGAAATCAGCCCCAGCATTTT. This gives the protein CASSLDRNQPQHF.

The chain is built from TRBV27 and TRBJ2-7; D gene ambiguous. Germline V gene data show CDR1 as MNHEY and CDR2 as SMNVEV (reference sequence). The CDR3 is 13 amino acids. Trimming left V 3 bases short and J 0 bases short, with 6 bases between. For the CDR3, the DNA is TGTGCCAGCAGTTTGTACAACTCCTACGAGCAGTACTTC. It is translated as CASSLYNSYEQYF.

The J gene is TRBJ1-3, the V gene TRBV19; the match to TRBD1 covers 7 bases. The trim removed 6 bases at V and 0 bases at J, leaving 5 bases unmatched. Germline V CDR1 and CDR2: LNHDA, SQIVND (reference sequence). The CDR3 runs to 15 residues. CDR3 region: CASSIRGDSGNTIYF. The CDR3 DNA sequence: TGTGCCAGTAGCATCAGGGGGGACTCTGGAAACACCATATATTTT.

This clone was counted between two and nine times. The rearrangement uses TRBV28 and TRBJ2-2; 7 nucleotides line up with TRBD2. The CDR3 totals 13 residues. Germline CDR1 is MDHEN and CDR2 is SYDVKM. Losses at the gene ends were 8 bases for V and 5 bases for J; bases not matched to a gene: 5. In DNA form, the CDR3 reads TGTGCCAGCGTCGCCGGGAGGACCGGGGAGCTGTTTTTT. Protein: CASVAGRTGELFF.

The J gene is TRBJ1-2, the V gene TRBV2, with 8 bases fitting TRBD1. The CDR3 sequence is 12 residues long. Germline CDR1 SNHLY, CDR2 FYNNEI. The J segment lost 5 bases and the V segment lost 6 bases, leaving 2 bases of the junction unmatched. CDR3 region: CASRDRVYGYTF. The CDR3 DNA sequence: TGTGCCAGCAGGGACAGGGTGTATGGCTACACCTTC.

The chain is built from TRBV7-2 and TRBJ2-3, with a possible D match to TRBD1 (6 bases). Deletions cut 1 base from V and 2 bases from J, with 13 bases between. The CDR3 loop spans 16 amino acids. Germline V gives CDR1 SGHTA, CDR2 FQGNSA. CDR3 nucleotide sequence: TGTGCCAGCAGCTTAGAAGGGACACCAACCACAGATACGCAGTATTTT. Amino acid sequence: CASSLEGTPTTDTQYF.

The CDR3 loop is CASSSIAGNEQYF. The CDR3 bases are TGTGCCAGCAGCTCAATAGCGGGAAACGAGCAGTACTTC. V and J are TRBV7-6 and TRBJ2-7; 8 nucleotides align to TRBD2. Germline CDR1 and CDR2: SGHVS and FNYEAQ. Germline trimming cut 4 bases from V and 5 bases from J; bases unmatched to any gene: 4. The CDR3 loop spans 13 amino acids.

This clone appeared a few times. This chain uses TRBV4-3 with TRBJ2-2, with D possibly matching TRBD1 (6 bases). The V gene lost 4 bases and the J gene lost 3 bases, with 15 bases spanning the gap. CDR1 is LGHNA, CDR2 YSLEER, per germline. The CDR3 runs to 16 residues. The DNA of the CDR3 is TGCGCCAGCAGCCTGTCCCAGGACAGATACACCGGGGAGCTGTTTTTT. Translation gives CASSLSQDRYTGELFF.

J is TRBJ1-2 and V is TRBV5-1; possible D gene TRBD1, 5 bases. CDR1 is SGHRS and CDR2 is YFSETQ in the germline V gene. The CDR3 loop spans 14 amino acids. The V gene lost 0 bases and the J gene lost 7 bases, with 13 bases spanning the gap. The CDR3 sequence: CASSLAQGGSGYTF. The CDR3 nucleotides are TGCGCCAGCAGCTTGGCCCAGGGAGGCTCTGGCTACACCTTC. Full variable domain (remainder filled in from reference TRBV5-1 and TRBJ1-2): KAGVTQTPRYLIKTRGQQVTLSCSPISGHRSVSWYQQTPGQGLQFLFEYFSETQRNKGNFPGRFSGRQFSNSRSEMNVSTLELGDSALYLCASSLAQGGSGYTFGSGTRLTVV.

The rearrangement joins TRBV10-3 to TRBJ2-3; 12 nucleotides agree with TRBD1. V was clipped by 1 base and J by 1 base; unmatched bases: 12. The CDR3 is 20 residues long. Germline CDR1 and CDR2: ENHRY and SYGVKD. The CDR3, as DNA: TGTGCCATCAGTGAGTTGAGGGGACAGGGGGCTAGCGGGCGCACAGATACGCAGTATTTT. It codes for CAISELRGQGASGRTDTQYF.

V is TRBV7-9 and J is TRBJ1-5; 7 bases are shared with TRBD1. This CDR3 contains 14 residues. V was pared by 5 bases and J by 4 bases, with 5 bases of the junction left unmatched. CDR1 SEHNR and CDR2 FQNEAQ come from the germline V gene (reference sequence). CDR3 sequence (DNA): TGTGCCAGCAGCCTACCGGGACAGAATCAGCCCCAGCATTTT. This codes for CASSLPGQNQPQHF. Full variable domain (missing parts from reference TRBV7-9 and TRBJ1-5): DTGVSQNPRHKITKRGQNVTFRCDPISEHNRLYWYRQTLGQGPEFLTYFQNEAQLEKSRLLSDRFSAERPKGSFSTLEIQRTEQGDSAMYLCASSLPGQNQPQHFGDGTRLSIL.

DNA for the CDR3: TGTGCCAGCTCACCAACACAGGGGGCACGGACTGAAGCTTTCTTT. Translating gives CASSPTQGARTEAFF. The V and J genes are TRBV18 and TRBJ1-1; TRBD1 matches 9 bases. The trim removed 2 bases at V and 5 bases at J, leaving 6 bases unmatched. CDR3 length: 15 residues. Per the germline V gene, CDR1 is KGHSH and CDR2 is LQKENI.

The J gene is TRBJ1-4, the V gene TRBV15; 7 nucleotides agree with TRBD1. This CDR3 region has 13 residues. The germline V gene has CDR1 LNHNV and CDR2 YYDKDF (reference sequence). J gave up 8 bases and V 5 bases, and 5 bases lay outside the gene matches. This chain's CDR3 is CATSDIRGEKLFF. The CDR3, as DNA: TGTGCCACCAGCGATATCAGGGGGGAAAAACTGTTTTTT.

The chain uses TRBV19 and TRBJ2-1, with TRBD2 matching over 7 bases. The trim removed 3 bases at V and 7 bases at J, leaving 0 bases unmatched. The CDR3 has 12 residues. Per germline, CDR1 LNHDA and CDR2 SQIVND (reference sequence). DNA for the CDR3: TGTGCCAGTAGTATGGGGGGGAATGAGCAGTTCTTC. Translating gives CASSMGGNEQFF.